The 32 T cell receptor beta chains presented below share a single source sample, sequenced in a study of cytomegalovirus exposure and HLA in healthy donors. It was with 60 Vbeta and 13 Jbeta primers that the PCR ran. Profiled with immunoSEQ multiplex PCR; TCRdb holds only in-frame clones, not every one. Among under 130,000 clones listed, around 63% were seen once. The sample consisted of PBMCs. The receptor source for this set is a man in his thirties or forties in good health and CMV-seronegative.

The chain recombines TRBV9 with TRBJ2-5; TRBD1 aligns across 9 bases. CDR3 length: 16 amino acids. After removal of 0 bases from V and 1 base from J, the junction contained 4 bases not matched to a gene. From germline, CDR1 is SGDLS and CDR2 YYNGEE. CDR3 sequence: CASSVGATGGQETQYF. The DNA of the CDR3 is TGTGCCAGCAGCGTAGGGGCGACAGGGGGCCAAGAGACCCAGTACTTC.

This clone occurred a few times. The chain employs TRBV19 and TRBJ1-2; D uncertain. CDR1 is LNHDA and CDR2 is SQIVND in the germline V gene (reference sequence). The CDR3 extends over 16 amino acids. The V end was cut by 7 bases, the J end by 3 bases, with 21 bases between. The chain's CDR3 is CASTHRRAGVDYGYTF. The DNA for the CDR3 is TGTGCCAGTACCCATAGACGGGCGGGAGTCGACTATGGCTACACCTTC.

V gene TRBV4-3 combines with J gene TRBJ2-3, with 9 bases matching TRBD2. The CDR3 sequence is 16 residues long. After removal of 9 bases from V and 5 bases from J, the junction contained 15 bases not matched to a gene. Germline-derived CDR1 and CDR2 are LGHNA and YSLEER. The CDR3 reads CASNRFSGSGGDTQYF. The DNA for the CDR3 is TGCGCCAGTAACCGTTTTAGCGGGAGTGGCGGAGATACGCAGTATTTT.

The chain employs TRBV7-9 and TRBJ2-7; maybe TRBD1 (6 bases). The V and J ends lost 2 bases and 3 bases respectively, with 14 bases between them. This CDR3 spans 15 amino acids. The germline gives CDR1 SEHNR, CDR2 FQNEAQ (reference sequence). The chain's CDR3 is CASSLTQGRFYEQYF. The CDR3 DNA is TGTGCCAGCAGCTTAACACAGGGTAGGTTCTACGAGCAGTACTTC. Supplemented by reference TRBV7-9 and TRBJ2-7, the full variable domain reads DTGVSQNPRHKITKRGQNVTFRCDPISEHNRLYWYRQTLGQGPEFLTYFQNEAQLEKSRLLSDRFSAERPKGSFSTLEIQRTEQGDSAMYLCASSLTQGRFYEQYFGPGTRLTVT.

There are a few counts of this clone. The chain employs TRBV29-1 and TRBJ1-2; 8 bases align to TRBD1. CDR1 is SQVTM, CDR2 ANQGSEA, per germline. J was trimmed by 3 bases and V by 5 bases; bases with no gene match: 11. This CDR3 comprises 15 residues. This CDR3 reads CSVSFGQGRDYGYTF. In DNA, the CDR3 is TGCAGCGTTTCCTTTGGACAGGGAAGGGACTATGGCTACACCTTC. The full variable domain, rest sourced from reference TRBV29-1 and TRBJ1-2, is SAVISQKPSRDICQRGTSLTIQCQVDSQVTMMFWYRQQPGQSLTLIATANQGSEATYESGFVIDKFPISRPNLTFSTLTVSNMSPEDSSIYLCSVSFGQGRDYGYTFGSGTRLTVV.

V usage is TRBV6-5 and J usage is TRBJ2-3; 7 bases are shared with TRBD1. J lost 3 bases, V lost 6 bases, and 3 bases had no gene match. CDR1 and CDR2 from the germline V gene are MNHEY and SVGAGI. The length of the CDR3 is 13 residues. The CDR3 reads CASRGTATDTQYF. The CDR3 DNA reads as TGTGCCAGCAGGGGGACAGCTACAGATACGCAGTATTTT.

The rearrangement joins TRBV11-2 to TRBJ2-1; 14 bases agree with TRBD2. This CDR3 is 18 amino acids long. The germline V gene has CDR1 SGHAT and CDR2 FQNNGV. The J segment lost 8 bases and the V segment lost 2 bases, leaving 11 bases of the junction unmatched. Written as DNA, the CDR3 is TGTGCCAGCAGCTTACGAACCGGGACTAGCGGGAGTGGCGATGAGCAGTTCTTC. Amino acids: CASSLRTGTSGSGDEQFF.

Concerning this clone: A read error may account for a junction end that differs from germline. CDR3 bases: TGTGCCAGTAGCTTAAATAGCGGGAGGATGGATGAGCAGTTCTTC. As protein: CASSLNSGRMDEQFF. The chain couples TRBV7-6 to TRBJ2-1, with TRBD2 identical over 10 bases. Germline lookup yields CDR1 SGHVS and CDR2 FNYEAQ. The CDR3 extends over 15 amino acids.

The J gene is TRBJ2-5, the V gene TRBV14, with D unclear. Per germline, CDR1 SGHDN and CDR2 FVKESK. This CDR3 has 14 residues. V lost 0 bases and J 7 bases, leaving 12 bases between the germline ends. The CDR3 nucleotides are TGTGCCAGCAGCCAAGACAGGCGTCTGGGGACCCAGTACTTC. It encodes CASSQDRRLGTQYF.

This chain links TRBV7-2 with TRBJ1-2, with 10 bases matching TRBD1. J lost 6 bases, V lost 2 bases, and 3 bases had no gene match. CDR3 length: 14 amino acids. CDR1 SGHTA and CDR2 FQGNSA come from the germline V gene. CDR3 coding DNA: TGTGCCAGCAGCTTATCGACAGGGGGCGATGGCTACACCTTC. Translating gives CASSLSTGGDGYTF.

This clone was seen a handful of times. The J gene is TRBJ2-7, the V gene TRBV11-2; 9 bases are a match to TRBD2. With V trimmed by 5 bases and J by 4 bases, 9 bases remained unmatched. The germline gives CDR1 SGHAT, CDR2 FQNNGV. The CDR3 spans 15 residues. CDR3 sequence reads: CASSSAASGTYEQYF. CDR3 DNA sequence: TGTGCCAGCAGCAGCGCCGCTAGCGGGACGTACGAGCAGTACTTC. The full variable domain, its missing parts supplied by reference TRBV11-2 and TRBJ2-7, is EAGVAQSPRYKIIEKRQSVAFWCNPISGHATLYWYQQILGQGPKLLIQFQNNGVVDDSQLPKDRFSAERLKGVDSTLKIQPAKLEDSAVYLCASSSAASGTYEQYFGPGTRLTVT.

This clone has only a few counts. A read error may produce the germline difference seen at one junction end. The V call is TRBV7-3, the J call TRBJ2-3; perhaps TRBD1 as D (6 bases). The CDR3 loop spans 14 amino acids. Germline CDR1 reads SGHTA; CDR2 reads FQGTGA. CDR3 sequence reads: CATSQGQRTDTQYF. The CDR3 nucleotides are TGTGCCACCAGCCAGGGGCAGCGCACAGATACGCAGTATTTT.

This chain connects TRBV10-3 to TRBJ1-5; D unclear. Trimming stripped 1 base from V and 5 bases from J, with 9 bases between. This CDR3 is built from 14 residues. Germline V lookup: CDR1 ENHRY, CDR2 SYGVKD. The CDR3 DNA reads TGTGCCATCAGTGAGTGGGGAGCAGATCAGCCCCAGCATTTT. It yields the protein CAISEWGADQPQHF.

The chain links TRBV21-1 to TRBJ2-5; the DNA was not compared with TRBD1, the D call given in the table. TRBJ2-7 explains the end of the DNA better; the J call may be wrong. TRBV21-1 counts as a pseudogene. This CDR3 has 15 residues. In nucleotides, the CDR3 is TGTGCCAGCAACCGGACAGGGGAGGTTGACTACGAGCAGTACTTC. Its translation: CASNRTGEVDYEQYF.

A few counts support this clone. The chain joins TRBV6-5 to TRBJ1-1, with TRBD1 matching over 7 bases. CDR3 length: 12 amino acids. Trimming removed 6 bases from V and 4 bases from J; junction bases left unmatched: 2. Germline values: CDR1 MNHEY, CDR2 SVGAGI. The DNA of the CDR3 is TGTGCCAGCAGGGCAGGGGGCACTGAAGCTTTCTTT. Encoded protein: CASRAGGTEAFF.

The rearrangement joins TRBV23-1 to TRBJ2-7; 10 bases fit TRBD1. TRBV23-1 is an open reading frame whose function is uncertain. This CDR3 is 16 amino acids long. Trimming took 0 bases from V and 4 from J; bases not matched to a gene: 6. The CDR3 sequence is CASSQSCRQGAYEQYF. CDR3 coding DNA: TGCGCCAGCAGTCAATCGTGTCGACAGGGGGCATACGAGCAGTACTTC.

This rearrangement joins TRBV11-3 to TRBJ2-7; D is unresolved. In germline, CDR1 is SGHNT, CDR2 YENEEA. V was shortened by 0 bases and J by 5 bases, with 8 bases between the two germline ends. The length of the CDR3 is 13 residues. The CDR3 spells CASSLEALDEQYF. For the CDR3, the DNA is TGTGCCAGCAGCTTAGAGGCCCTCGACGAGCAGTACTTC.

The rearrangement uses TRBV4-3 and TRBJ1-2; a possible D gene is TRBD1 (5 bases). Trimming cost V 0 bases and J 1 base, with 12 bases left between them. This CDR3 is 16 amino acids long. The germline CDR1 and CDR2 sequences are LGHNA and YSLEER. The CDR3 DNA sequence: TGCGCCAGCAGCCAAGATAGCCGGGGGGTTAACTATGGCTACACCTTC. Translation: CASSQDSRGVNYGYTF.

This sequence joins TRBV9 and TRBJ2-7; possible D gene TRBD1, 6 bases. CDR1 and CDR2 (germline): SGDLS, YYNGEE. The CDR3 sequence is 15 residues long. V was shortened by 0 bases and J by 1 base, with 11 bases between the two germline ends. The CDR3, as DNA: TGTGCCAGCAGCGTAGATGGCAGGGGTTCCTACGAGCAGTACTTC. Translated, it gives CASSVDGRGSYEQYF.

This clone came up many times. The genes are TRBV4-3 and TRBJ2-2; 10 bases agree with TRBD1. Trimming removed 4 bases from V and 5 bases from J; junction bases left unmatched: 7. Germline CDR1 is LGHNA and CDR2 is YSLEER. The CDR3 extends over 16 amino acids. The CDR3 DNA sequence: TGCGCCAGCAGCCTAGACAGGGGGCGGTGGACCGGGGAGCTGTTTTTT. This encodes CASSLDRGRWTGELFF.

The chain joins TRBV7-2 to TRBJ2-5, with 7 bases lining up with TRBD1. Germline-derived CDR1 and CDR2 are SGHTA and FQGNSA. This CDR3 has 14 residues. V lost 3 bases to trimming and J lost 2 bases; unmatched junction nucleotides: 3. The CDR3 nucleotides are TGTGCCAGCAGCTTTCAGACAGGGCAAGAGACCCAGTACTTC. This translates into CASSFQTGQETQYF. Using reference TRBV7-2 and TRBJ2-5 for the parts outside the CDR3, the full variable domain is GAGVSQSPSNKVTEKGKDVELRCDPISGHTALYWYRQSLGQGLEFLIYFQGNSAPDKSGLPSDRFSAERTGGSVSTLTIQRTQQEDSAVYLCASSFQTGQETQYFGPGTRLLVL.

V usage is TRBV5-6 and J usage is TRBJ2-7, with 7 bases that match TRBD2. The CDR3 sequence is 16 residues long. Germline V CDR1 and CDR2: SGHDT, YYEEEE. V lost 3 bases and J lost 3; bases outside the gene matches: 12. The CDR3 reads CASSSPTRTGGYEQYF. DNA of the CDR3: TGTGCCAGCAGCTCCCCAACTAGGACGGGAGGCTACGAGCAGTACTTC.

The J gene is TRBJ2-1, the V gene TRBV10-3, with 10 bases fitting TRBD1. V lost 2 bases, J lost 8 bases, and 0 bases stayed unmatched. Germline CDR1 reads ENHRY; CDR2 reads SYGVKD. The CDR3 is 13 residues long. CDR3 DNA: TGTGCCATCAGTGAGGGGACAGGGGATGAGCAGTTCTTC. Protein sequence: CAISEGTGDEQFF.

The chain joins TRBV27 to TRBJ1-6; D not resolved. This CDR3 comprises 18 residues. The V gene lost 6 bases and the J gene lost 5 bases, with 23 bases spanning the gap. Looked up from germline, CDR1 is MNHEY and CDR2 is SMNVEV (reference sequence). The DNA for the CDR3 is TGTGCCAGCAGCCTAATGGTCCCGAACCTAAGCAATAATTCACCCCTCCACTTT. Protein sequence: CASSLMVPNLSNNSPLHF.

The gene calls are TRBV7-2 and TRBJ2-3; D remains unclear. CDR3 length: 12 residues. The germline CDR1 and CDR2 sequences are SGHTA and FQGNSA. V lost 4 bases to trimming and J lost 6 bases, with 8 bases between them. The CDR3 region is CASSSTRDTQYF. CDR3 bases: TGTGCCAGCAGCTCGACGAGGGATACGCAGTATTTT.

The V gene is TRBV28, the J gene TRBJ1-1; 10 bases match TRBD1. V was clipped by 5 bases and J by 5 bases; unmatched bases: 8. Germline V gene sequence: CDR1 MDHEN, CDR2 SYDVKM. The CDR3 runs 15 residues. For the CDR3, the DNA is TGTGCCAGCAGTCCGCAGACAGGGGGCGGGACTGAAGCTTTCTTT. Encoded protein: CASSPQTGGGTEAFF.

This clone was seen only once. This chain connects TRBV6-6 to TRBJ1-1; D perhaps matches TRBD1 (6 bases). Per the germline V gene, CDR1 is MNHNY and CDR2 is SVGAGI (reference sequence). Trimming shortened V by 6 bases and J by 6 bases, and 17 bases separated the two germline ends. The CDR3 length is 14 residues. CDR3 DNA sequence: TGTGCCAGCAGAACCGGGAGGGACACGGCTGAAGCTTTCTTT. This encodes CASRTGRDTAEAFF.

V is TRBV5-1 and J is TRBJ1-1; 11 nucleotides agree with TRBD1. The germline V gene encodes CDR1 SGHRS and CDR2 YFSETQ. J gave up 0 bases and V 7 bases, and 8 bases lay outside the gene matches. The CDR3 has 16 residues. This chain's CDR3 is CASQDRGLGMNTEAFF. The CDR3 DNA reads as TGCGCCAGCCAGGACAGGGGGCTAGGAATGAACACTGAAGCTTTCTTT.

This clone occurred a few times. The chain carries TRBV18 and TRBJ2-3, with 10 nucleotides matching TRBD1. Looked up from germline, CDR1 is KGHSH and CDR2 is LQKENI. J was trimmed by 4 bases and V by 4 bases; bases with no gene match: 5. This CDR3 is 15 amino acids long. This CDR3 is CASSHDRGRADTQYF. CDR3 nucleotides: TGTGCCAGCTCACACGACAGGGGGCGTGCAGATACGCAGTATTTT.

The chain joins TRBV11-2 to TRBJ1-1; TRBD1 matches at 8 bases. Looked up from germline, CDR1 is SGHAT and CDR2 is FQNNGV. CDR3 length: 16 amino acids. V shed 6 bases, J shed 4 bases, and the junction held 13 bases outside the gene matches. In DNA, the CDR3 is TGTGCCAGCAGTCGCCAACAGGGGGGTCTGGCCACTGAAGCTTTCTTT. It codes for CASSRQQGGLATEAFF.

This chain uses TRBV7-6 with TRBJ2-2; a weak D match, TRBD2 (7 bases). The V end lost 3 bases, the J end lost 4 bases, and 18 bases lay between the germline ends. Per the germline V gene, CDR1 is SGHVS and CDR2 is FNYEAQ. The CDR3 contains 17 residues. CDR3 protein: CASSFRVAGEGTGELFF. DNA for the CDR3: TGTGCCAGCAGCTTCCGCGTTGCAGGGGAGGGCACCGGGGAGCTGTTTTTT.

CDR3 region: CSVGSDSYEQYF. CDR3 in DNA: TGCAGCGTCGGGTCAGACTCCTACGAGCAGTACTTC. The chain joins TRBV29-1 to TRBJ2-5; D call uncertain. Near its end, the DNA agrees better with TRBJ2-7, so the J call may be wrong. Germline CDR1 is SQVTM and CDR2 is ANQGSEA. The CDR3 spans 12 residues.